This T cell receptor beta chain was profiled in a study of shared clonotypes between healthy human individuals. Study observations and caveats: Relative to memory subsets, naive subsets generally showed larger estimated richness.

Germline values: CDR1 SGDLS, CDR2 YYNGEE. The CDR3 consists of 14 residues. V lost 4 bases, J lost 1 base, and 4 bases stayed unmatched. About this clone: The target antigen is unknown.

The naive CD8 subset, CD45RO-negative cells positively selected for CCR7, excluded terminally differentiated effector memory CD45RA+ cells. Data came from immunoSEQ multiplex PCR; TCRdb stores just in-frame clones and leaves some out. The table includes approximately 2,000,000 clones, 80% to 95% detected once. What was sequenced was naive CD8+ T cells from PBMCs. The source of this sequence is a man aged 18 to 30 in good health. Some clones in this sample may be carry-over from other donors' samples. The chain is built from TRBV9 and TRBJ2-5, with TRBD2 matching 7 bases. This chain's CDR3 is CASSREGIQETQYF. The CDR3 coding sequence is TGTGCCAGCAGCAGGGAGGGAATCCAAGAGACCCAGTACTTC.